This T cell receptor beta chain emerged from a study of neurological immune-mediated disorders. Broader study findings: It was HTLV-1-associated myelopathy that showed the most TCR clonal expansion, while multiple sclerosis showed the least, falling below healthy controls. None of the CDR3 amino acid sequences in expanded clones turned up in more than one subject, which points to private repertoires in all groups.

This CDR3 contains 13 residues. Germline CDR1 and CDR2: SGHTA and FQGTGA. Trimming left V 5 bases short and J 6 bases short, with 13 bases between. Template-switch 5'RACE cDNA synthesis added a 10-nucleotide unique molecular identifier. TCRdb ran MiXCR on the 5' RACE reads and lists one entry per CDR3 protein. The sample records more than 70,000 distinct CDR3 sequences, 15% to 20% being singletons. Preparation of the unsorted libraries drew on 2 million PBMCs stored at -80 C. At least ten counts were recorded for this clonotype. Its antigen is unknown. Sequencing was performed on PBMCs. The receptor comes from a woman aged 35 to 49 in good health. The V gene is TRBV7-3, the J gene TRBJ1-1, with D perhaps TRBD1 (6 bases). CDR3 in amino acids: CASSPQGSSEAFF. The CDR3 nucleotides are TGTGCCAGCAGCCCGCAGGGGTCATCTGAAGCTTTCTTT.